Sequencing of this TCR beta chain was carried out in a study of Graves' ophthalmopathy and Graves' hyperthyroidism. Ten or more counts support this clonotype. Its antigen is currently unknown. This CDR3 region has 16 residues. Trimming cost V 4 bases and J 8 bases, with 18 bases left between them. Germline V CDR1 and CDR2: SNHLY, FYNNEI. Study-wide points: Most thyroid-expanded clonotypes exceeding 0.001 frequency were also found in blood.

The TCR beta CDR3 regions underwent amplification from RNA transcripts. HTBI primers were used in a first-round RT-PCR, which preceded a second-round multiplex PCR. TCRdb processed the multiplex PCR reads anew with MiXCR; each CDR3 protein has one entry. The table lists hundreds of thousands of distinct CDR3 sequences, roughly 41% of them singletons. V and J are TRBV2 and TRBJ2-6; D call uncertain. The sequence derives from an adult man with Graves' ophthalmopathy. Specimen: peripheral blood. The CDR3, as DNA: TGTGCCAGCAGTGCCCCCATCTCCCACTCATCCAACGTCCTGACTTTC. Residues: CASSAPISHSSNVLTF.